The rows below give T cell receptor beta chains drawn from one sample of a study of T-cell reconstitution after alpha-beta-depleted transplantation in children. TCRdb fed the PCR reads into MiXCR, producing one record per CDR3 protein. In the table there are about 260,000 distinct CDR3 sequences, 11% of which are singletons. Sequenced material: peripheral blood, taken 180 days after TCRalphabeta/CD19-depleted stem cell transplant. The receptors stem from a male patient aged 2 to 9 who had a stem cell transplant for chronic granulomatous disease, so the T cells may come from the graft donor. Both conserved end residues are part of each CDR3. D genes are given only for firm matches. Size tells how often a clone was seen (once, few, many) or the class of an expanded clone, and some rows leave it out.

NA many TRBJ2-1 TRBV29-1 CSVSILVEQFF TGCAGCGTCTCTATTCTCGTTGAGCAGTTCTTC
TRBD2 many TRBJ2-3 TRBV5-1 CASSLPSGSFTDTQYF TGCGCCAGCAGCTTGCCTAGCGGGAGCTTCACAGATACGCAGTATTTT
NA many TRBJ1-1 TRBV18 CASSPGSEAFF TGTGCCAGCTCACCGGGCTCTGAAGCTTTCTTT
TRBD2 many TRBJ2-2 TRBV5-1 CASAGLQNTGELFF TGCGCCAGCGCGGGACTACAGAACACCGGGGAGCTGTTTTTT
TRBD1 many TRBJ1-2 TRBV5-6 CASMRRGTANYGYTF TGTGCCAGCATGCGGAGGGGGACAGCTAACTATGGCTACACCTTC
TRBD1 many TRBJ2-5 TRBV5-1 CASSLANRDRGQETQYF TGCGCCAGCAGCTTGGCCAATAGGGACAGGGGACAAGAGACCCAGTACTTC
NA many TRBJ2-2 TRBV7-7 CASSPSYYTGELFF TGTGCCAGCAGCCCCTCATACTACACCGGGGAGCTGTTTTTT
TRBD1 many TRBJ2-1 TRBV5-1 CASSLVGQGQNNEQFF TGCGCCAGCAGCTTGGTGGGGCAGGGACAGAACAATGAGCAGTTCTTC
NA many TRBJ1-1 TRBV29-1 CSVMNTEAFF TGCAGCGTTATGAACACTGAAGCTTTCTTT
TRBD1 many TRBJ1-1 TRBV20-1 CSARDSDRGSWLNTEAFF TGCAGTGCTAGAGATTCGGACAGGGGGTCATGGCTGAACACTGAAGCTTTCTTT
TRBD1 NA TRBJ2-7 TRBV10-3 CAISESPGTESYEQYF TGTGCCATCAGTGAGTCCCCCGGGACAGAGTCCTACGAGCAGTACTTC
NA many TRBJ1-5 TRBV7-2 CASTFGQNQPQHF TGTGCCAGCACCTTCGGACAGAATCAGCCCCAGCATTTT
NA many TRBJ1-5 TRBV6-1 CASRRDAYSNQPQHF TGTGCCAGCAGACGGGACGCCTATAGCAATCAGCCCCAGCATTTT
NA many TRBJ1-3 TRBV18 CASSPAGVTGNTIYF TGTGCCAGCTCACCAGCGGGGGTTACTGGAAACACCATATATTTT
TRBD2 many TRBJ2-3 TRBV12-3/TRBV12-4 CASSTTLRDYKIADTQYF TGTGCCAGCAGTACTACCCTCAGGGACTACAAGATTGCAGATACGCAGTATTTT
NA many TRBJ1-6 TRBV5-1 CASRLPGPLNPLHF TGCGCCAGCAGACTACCGGGACCTTTGAATCCCCTCCACTTT
TRBD2 many TRBJ2-1 TRBV24-1 CATSDPASGRDNEQFF TGTGCCACCAGTGATCCCGCTAGCGGGAGGGACAATGAGCAGTTCTTC
TRBD1 many TRBJ1-2 TRBV10-3 CAPNPKRPRQGGNYGYTF TGTGCCCCTAATCCAAAGCGACCGAGACAGGGGGGTAACTATGGCTACACCTTC
NA many TRBJ2-3 TRBV27 CASSFLRTTLPADTQYF TGTGCCAGCAGTTTTTTGAGGACGACCCTCCCAGCGGATACGCAGTATTTT
TRBD2 many TRBJ2-3 TRBV24-1 CATSDPGGGVTDTQYF TGTGCCACCAGTGACCCCGGCGGGGGGGTCACAGATACGCAGTATTTT
NA many TRBJ1-3 TRBV30 CAWSVRGGVSGNTIYF TGTGCCTGGAGTGTACGTGGGGGGGTCTCTGGAAACACCATATATTTT
TRBD2 many TRBJ2-3 TRBV5-1 CASLSGGLSTDTQYF TGCGCCAGCCTTAGCGGGGGCTTGAGCACAGATACGCAGTATTTT
TRBD1 many TRBJ1-4 TRBV4-1 CASSQVGTGSTNEKLFF TGCGCCAGCAGCCAAGTGGGGACAGGGTCAACTAATGAAAAACTGTTTTTT
TRBD2 many TRBJ2-1 TRBV11-2 CASREAGGSSYNEQFF TGTGCCAGCAGGGAGGCGGGGGGCAGCTCCTACAATGAGCAGTTCTTC
NA few TRBJ2-7 TRBV29-1 CSVGGVEAYEQYF TGCAGCGTTGGAGGGGTGGAGGCCTACGAGCAGTACTTC
NA many TRBJ2-2 TRBV7-2 CASSLVDRAPGELFF TGTGCCAGCAGCTTAGTGGACCGGGCCCCCGGGGAGCTGTTTTTT
NA many TRBJ2-7 TRBV27 CASSLKSYSYEQYF TGTGCCAGCAGTTTAAAGTCCTACTCCTACGAGCAGTACTTC
TRBD2 NA TRBJ2-1 TRBV7-2 CASREPLAGGDEQFF TGTGCCAGCAGGGAACCACTAGCGGGAGGGGATGAGCAGTTCTTC
NA few TRBJ2-3 TRBV28 CASSSPGSTDTQYF TGTGCCAGCAGTTCCCCGGGCAGCACAGATACGCAGTATTTT
NA many TRBJ2-3 TRBV9 CASSVQGRDTQYF TGTGCCAGCAGCGTACAGGGACGGGATACGCAGTATTTT
NA many TRBJ1-5 TRBV2 CASMGVPNQPQHF TGTGCCAGCATGGGAGTCCCTAATCAGCCCCAGCATTTT
NA many TRBJ2-4 TRBV20-1 CSAKGRGIQYF TGCAGTGCTAAGGGCAGGGGCATTCAGTACTTC
TRBD1 many TRBJ1-2 TRBV2 CASRPGQQNYGYTF TGTGCCAGCAGGCCGGGACAGCAAAACTATGGCTACACCTTC
TRBD2 few TRBJ2-2 TRBV5-4 CASSMTSGSRLNTGELFF TGTGCCAGCAGCATGACTAGCGGGAGTCGTCTGAACACCGGGGAGCTGTTTTTT
TRBD2 many TRBJ2-1 TRBV30 CAWSAAGGLRTYNEQFF TGTGCCTGGAGTGCAGCGGGAGGGCTTCGGACCTACAATGAGCAGTTCTTC
NA medium-sized TRBJ1-2 TRBV6-2/TRBV6-3 CASSYPATAGYGYTF TGTGCCAGCAGTTACCCGGCGACGGCTGGCTATGGCTACACCTTC
NA many TRBJ1-1 TRBV29-1 CSVREPMNTEAFF TGCAGCGTCAGGGAACCGATGAACACTGAAGCTTTCTTT
TRBD1 many TRBJ2-7 TRBV20-1 CSARTGVAGEQYF TGCAGTGCTAGAACAGGGGTTGCCGGCGAGCAGTACTTC
NA many TRBJ1-6 TRBV10-3 CAISRDNSPLHF TGTGCCATCAGTCGGGATAATTCACCCCTCCACTTT
TRBD2 many TRBJ2-7 TRBV29-1 CSVEGIGTSGTYEQYF TGCAGCGTTGAGGGGATAGGGACTAGCGGAACCTACGAGCAGTACTTC
TRBD1 many TRBJ2-3 TRBV10-3 CAISVGQGRDTQYF TGTGCCATCAGTGTAGGACAGGGGAGAGATACGCAGTATTTT
TRBD1 NA TRBJ2-7 TRBV12-3/TRBV12-4 CASSFLGRGLNEQYF TGTGCCAGCAGTTTTTTGGGCAGGGGGTTGAACGAGCAGTACTTC
NA many TRBJ1-1 TRBV29-1 CSVVQGGTEAFF TGCAGCGTTGTACAGGGAGGCACTGAAGCTTTCTTT
NA many TRBJ2-7 TRBV7-9 CASSSHPFYEQYF TGTGCCAGCAGCTCTCACCCCTTCTACGAGCAGTACTTC
TRBD1 NA TRBJ2-1 TRBV12-3/TRBV12-4 CASSVHRGPLNEQFF TGTGCCAGCAGTGTCCACAGGGGTCCCCTTAATGAGCAGTTCTTC
NA many TRBJ2-3 TRBV19 CASSIGGILAGDTQYF TGTGCCAGTAGTATAGGGGGGATCCTCGCAGGAGATACGCAGTATTTT
TRBD2 NA TRBJ2-2 TRBV6-1 CASSEGRPSGSDVYPGELFF TGTGCCAGCAGTGAAGGAAGACCTAGCGGGAGTGATGTATATCCCGGGGAGCTGTTTTTT
TRBD1 many TRBJ2-1 TRBV2 CASGRKQGLIEQFF TGTGCCAGTGGTCGAAAACAGGGGTTGATTGAGCAGTTCTTC
TRBD1 many TRBJ1-2 TRBV20-1 CSASLGQGAYGYTF TGCAGTGCTAGCCTCGGACAGGGTGCCTATGGCTACACCTTC
TRBD1 many TRBJ1-1 TRBV4-3 CASSPRRAGQGITEAFF TGCGCCAGCAGCCCCCGAAGGGCGGGACAGGGGATCACTGAAGCTTTCTTT
NA many TRBJ1-4 TRBV5-1 CASSSPGVLLTKLFF TGCGCCAGCAGCTCCCCGGGGGTGCTCTTGACAAAACTGTTTTTT
NA many TRBJ1-5 TRBV6-5 CASSSRENQPQHF TGTGCCAGCAGTTCCAGAGAGAATCAGCCCCAGCATTTT
NA few TRBJ2-3 TRBV29-1 CSVAGRAIDTQYF TGCAGCGTTGCGGGCAGGGCCATTGATACGCAGTATTTT
TRBD2 many TRBJ2-3 TRBV28 CASSPTSGRLTDTQYF TGTGCCAGCAGCCCAACTAGCGGGAGGCTCACAGATACGCAGTATTTT
NA NA TRBJ2-7 TRBV6-1 CASRGGDIQSAYEQYF TGTGCCAGCAGGGGGGGAGACATACAGAGTGCCTACGAGCAGTACTTC
NA few TRBJ2-1 TRBV5-6 CASSPGRATRGHEQFF TGTGCCAGCAGCCCCGGGAGAGCGACCAGGGGCCATGAGCAGTTCTTC
NA NA TRBJ1-3 TRBV4-1 CASSQGLPDSSGNTIYF TGCGCCAGCAGCCAAGGTCTCCCAGACAGCTCTGGAAACACCATATATTTT
NA few TRBJ2-7 TRBV2 CASSELGGPYEQYF TGTGCCAGCAGTGAATTGGGGGGGCCCTACGAGCAGTACTTC
NA many TRBJ2-5 TRBV27 CASSWSGNQETQYF TGTGCCAGCAGTTGGTCCGGAAACCAAGAGACCCAGTACTTC